In this sample, the clone carrying this T cell receptor beta chain turned up a few times. This sample was taken from a study of T cells in Graves' hyperthyroidism and ophthalmopathy. Study-level background: Peripheral blood sampling occurred at initial diagnosis, before any treatment.

Amplification of TCR beta CDR3 regions used RNA as the template. TCR CDR3 underwent first-round RT-PCR with the HTBI primer set. TCRdb re-derived calls from the multiplex PCR reads in MiXCR, one entry per CDR3 protein. The sample shows about 96,000 distinct CDR3 sequences, roughly 56% of them seen only once. Patients between 18 and 65 years old had hyperthyroidism, newly diagnosed and lasting under 2 months. This receptor was obtained from a woman between 35 and 50 years old with Graves' hyperthyroidism. The source material was blood.

DNA of the CDR3: TGCAGTGCTAGCCAGGGAGTGCCCCAGTACTTC. It translates to CSASQGVPQYF. This rearrangement joins TRBV20-1 to TRBJ2-5; D is possibly TRBD1 or TRBD2 (5 bases each). Germline values: CDR1 DFQATT, CDR2 SNEGSKA (reference sequence). V was pared by 3 bases and J by 9 bases, with 11 bases between. The CDR3 consists of 11 residues.